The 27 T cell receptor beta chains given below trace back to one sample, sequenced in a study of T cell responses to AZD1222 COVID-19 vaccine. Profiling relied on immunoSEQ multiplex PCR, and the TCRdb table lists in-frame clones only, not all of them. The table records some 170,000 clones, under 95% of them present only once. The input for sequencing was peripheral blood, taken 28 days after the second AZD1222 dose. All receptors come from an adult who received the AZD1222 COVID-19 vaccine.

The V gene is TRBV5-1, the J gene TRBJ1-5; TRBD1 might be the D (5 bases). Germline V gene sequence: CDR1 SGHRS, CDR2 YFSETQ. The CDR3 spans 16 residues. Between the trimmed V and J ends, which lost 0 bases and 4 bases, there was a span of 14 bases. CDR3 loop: CASSLAEAGPNQPQHF. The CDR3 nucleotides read TGCGCCAGCAGCTTGGCCGAGGCAGGGCCTAATCAGCCCCAGCATTTT.

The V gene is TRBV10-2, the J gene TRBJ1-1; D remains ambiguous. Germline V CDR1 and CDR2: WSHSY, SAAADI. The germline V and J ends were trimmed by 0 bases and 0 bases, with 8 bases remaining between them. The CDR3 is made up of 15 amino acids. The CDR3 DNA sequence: TGCGCCAGCAGTGAGTCAAAGGGATTGAACACTGAAGCTTTCTTT. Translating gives CASSESKGLNTEAFF.

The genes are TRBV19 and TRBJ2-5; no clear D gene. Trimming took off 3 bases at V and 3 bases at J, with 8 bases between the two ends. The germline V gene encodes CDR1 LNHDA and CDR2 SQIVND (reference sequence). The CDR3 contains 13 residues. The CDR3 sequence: CASSIGSKETQYF. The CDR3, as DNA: TGTGCCAGTAGTATCGGCTCAAAAGAGACCCAGTACTTC.

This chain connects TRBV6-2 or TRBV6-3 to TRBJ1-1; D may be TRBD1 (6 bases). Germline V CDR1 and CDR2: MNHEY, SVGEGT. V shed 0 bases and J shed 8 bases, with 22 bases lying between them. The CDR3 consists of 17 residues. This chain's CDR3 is CASSYSGHIGGISEAFF. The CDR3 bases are TGTGCCAGCAGTTACTCGGGACATATCGGCGGGATTTCCGAAGCTTTCTTT.

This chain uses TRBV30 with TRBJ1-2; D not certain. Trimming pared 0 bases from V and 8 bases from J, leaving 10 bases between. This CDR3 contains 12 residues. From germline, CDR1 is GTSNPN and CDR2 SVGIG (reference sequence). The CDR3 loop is CAWSVDGGGYTF. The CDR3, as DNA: TGTGCCTGGAGTGTAGATGGAGGGGGCTACACCTTC. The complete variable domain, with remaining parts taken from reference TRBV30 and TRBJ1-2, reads SQTIHQWPATLVQPVGSPLSLECTVEGTSNPNLYWYRQAAGRGLQLLFYSVGIGQISSEVPQNLSASRPQDRQFILSSKKLLLSDSGFYLCAWSVDGGGYTFGSGTRLTVV.

CDR3 in DNA: TGTGCCAGCTCCCGGTTCCGACTCGAAGAACAGCCCCAGCATTTT. Amino acids: CASSRFRLEEQPQHF. V gene TRBV18 combines with J gene TRBJ1-5, with no clear D. In germline, CDR1 is KGHSH, CDR2 LQKENI. This CDR3 is 15 amino acids long. V was cut by 6 bases and J by 7 bases, with 19 bases left in between.

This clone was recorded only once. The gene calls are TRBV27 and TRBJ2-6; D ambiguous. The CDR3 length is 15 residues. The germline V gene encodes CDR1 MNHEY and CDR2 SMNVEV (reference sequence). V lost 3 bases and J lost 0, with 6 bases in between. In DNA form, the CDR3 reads TGTGCCAGCAGTTTGCGGTTCTCTGGGGCCAACGTCCTGACTTTC. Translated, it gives CASSLRFSGANVLTF. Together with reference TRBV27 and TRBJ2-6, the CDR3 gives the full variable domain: EAQVTQNPRYLITVTGKKLTVTCSQNMNHEYMSWYRQDPGLGLRQIYYSMNVEVTDKGDVPEGYKVSRKEKRNFPLILESPSPNQTSLYFCASSLRFSGANVLTFGAGSRLTVL.

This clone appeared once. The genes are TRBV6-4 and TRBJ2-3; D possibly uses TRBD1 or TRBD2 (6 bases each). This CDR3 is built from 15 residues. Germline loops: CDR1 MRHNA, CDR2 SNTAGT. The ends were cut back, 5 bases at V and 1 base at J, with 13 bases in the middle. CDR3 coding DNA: TGTGCCAGCAGTCCAAGGGGGGTCGGCACAGATACGCAGTATTTT. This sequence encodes CASSPRGVGTDTQYF.

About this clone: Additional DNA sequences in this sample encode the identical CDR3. CDR3 amino acids: CASSVDGTGELFF. The DNA for the CDR3 is TGTGCCAGCAGCGTAGATGGTACCGGGGAGCTGTTTTTT. The chain is built from TRBV9 and TRBJ2-2; no clear D. The CDR3 is 13 amino acids. Germline CDR1 and CDR2: SGDLS and YYNGEE. The V end was cut by 0 bases, the J end by 5 bases, with 5 bases between.

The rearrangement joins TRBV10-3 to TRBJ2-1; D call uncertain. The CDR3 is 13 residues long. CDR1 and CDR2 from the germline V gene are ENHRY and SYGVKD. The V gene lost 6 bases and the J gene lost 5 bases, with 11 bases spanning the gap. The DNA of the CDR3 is TGTGCCATCAGCCAATCGGTCGACAATGAGCAGTTCTTC. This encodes CAISQSVDNEQFF.

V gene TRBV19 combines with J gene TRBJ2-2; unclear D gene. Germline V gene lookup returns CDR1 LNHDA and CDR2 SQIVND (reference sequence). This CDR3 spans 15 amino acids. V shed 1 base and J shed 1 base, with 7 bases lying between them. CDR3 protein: CASSIVDGNTGELFF. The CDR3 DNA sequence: TGTGCCAGTAGTATAGTGGACGGGAACACCGGGGAGCTGTTTTTT.

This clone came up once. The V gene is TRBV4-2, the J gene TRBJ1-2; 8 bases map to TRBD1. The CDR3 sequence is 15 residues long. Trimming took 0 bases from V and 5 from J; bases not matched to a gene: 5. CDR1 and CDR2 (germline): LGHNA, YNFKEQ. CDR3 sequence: CASSQEDRAYYGYTF. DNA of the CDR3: TGTGCCAGCAGCCAAGAGGACAGGGCTTATTATGGCTACACCTTC.

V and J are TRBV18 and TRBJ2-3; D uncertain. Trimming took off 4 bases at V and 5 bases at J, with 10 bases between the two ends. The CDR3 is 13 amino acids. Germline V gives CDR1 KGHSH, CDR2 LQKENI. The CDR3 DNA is TGTGCCAGCTCACGGGCTAGAGAAGATACGCAGTATTTT. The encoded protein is CASSRAREDTQYF.

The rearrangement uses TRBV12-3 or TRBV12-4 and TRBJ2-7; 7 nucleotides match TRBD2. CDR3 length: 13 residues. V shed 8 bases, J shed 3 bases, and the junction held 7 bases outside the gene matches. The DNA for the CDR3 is TGTGCCAGCCAATGGGGGGGAGGCTACGAGCAGTACTTC. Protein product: CASQWGGGYEQYF.

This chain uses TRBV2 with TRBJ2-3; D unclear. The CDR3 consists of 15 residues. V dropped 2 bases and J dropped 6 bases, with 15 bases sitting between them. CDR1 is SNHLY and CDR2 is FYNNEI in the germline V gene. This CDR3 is CASSETALRGDTQYF. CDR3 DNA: TGTGCCAGCAGTGAAACGGCCCTCCGCGGTGATACGCAGTATTTT. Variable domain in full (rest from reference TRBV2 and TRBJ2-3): EPEVTQTPSHQVTQMGQEVILRCVPISNHLYFYWYRQILGQKVEFLVSFYNNEISEKSEIFDDQFSVERPDGSNFTLKIRSTKLEDSAMYFCASSETALRGDTQYFGPGTRLTVL.

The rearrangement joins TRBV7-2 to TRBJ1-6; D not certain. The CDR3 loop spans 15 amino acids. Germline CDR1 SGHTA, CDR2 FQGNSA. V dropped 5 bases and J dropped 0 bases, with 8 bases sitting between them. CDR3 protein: CASSPYGSYNSPLHF. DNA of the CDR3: TGTGCCAGCAGCCCTTACGGCTCCTATAATTCACCCCTCCACTTT.

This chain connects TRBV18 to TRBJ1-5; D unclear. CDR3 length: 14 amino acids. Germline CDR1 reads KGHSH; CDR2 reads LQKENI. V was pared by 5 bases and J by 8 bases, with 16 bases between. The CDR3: CASSGYSGGEPQHF. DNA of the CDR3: TGTGCCAGCTCAGGTTACAGTGGAGGTGAGCCCCAGCATTTT.

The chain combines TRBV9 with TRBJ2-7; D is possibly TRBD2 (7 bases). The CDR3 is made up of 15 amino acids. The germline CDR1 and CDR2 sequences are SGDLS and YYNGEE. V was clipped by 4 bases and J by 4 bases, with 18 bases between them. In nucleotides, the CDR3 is TGTGCCAGCAGCTTAGACACGGGGGGCATGTACGAGCAGTACTTC. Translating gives CASSLDTGGMYEQYF.

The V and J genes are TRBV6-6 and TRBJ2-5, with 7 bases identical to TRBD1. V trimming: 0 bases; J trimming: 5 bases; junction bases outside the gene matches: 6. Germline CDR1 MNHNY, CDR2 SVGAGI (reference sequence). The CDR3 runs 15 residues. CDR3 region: CASSYSPGQSETQYF. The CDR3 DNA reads TGTGCCAGCAGTTACTCCCCGGGACAGAGTGAGACCCAGTACTTC.

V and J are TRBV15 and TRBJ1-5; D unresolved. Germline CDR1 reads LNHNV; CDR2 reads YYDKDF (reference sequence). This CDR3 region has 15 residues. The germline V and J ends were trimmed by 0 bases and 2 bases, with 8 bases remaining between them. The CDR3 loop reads CATSRDLGGNQPQHF. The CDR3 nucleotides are TGTGCCACCAGCAGAGATCTAGGAGGCAATCAGCCCCAGCATTTT.

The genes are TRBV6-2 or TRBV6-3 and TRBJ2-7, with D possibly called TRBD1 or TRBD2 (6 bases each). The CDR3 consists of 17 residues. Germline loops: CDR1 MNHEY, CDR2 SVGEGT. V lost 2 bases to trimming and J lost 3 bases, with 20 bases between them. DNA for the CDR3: TGTGCCAGCAGTTACCGGGGGCCGTCTTTCCACTTCTACGAGCAGTACTTC. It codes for CASSYRGPSFHFYEQYF.

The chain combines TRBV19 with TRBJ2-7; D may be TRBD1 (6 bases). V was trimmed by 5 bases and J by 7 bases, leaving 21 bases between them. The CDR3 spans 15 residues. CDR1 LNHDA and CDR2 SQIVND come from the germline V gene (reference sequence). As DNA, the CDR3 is TGTGCCAGTAGTCCAGCCGCAGGGGCTGTGCGGGAGCAGTACTTC. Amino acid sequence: CASSPAAGAVREQYF.

CDR3 in amino acids: CASTLSPETEAFF. The CDR3 DNA is TGTGCCAGCACTCTAAGCCCGGAAACTGAAGCTTTCTTT. The chain couples TRBV12-3 or TRBV12-4 to TRBJ1-1; no clear D. Trimming took off 7 bases at V and 5 bases at J, with 14 bases between the two ends. The CDR3 length is 13 residues.

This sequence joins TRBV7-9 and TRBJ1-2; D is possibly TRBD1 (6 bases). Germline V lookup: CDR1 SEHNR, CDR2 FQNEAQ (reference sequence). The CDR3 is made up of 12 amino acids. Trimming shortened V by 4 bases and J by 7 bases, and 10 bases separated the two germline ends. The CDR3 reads CASSSQGTGYTF. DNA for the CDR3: TGTGCCAGCAGCTCCCAGGGGACTGGCTACACCTTC.

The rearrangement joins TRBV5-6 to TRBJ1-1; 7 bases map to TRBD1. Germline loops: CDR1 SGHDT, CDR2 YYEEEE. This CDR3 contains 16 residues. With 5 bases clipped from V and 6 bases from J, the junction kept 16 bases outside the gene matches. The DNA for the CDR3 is TGTGCCAGCAGGCCTGGACAGGATGCATTTACGGCTGAAGCTTTCTTT. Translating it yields CASRPGQDAFTAEAFF.

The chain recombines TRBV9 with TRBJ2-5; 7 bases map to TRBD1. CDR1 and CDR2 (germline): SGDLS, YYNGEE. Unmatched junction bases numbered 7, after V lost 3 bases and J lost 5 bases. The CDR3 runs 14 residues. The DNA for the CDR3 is TGTGCCAGCAGCGGCCGACAGGGTGCGGAGACCCAGTACTTC. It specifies CASSGRQGAETQYF.

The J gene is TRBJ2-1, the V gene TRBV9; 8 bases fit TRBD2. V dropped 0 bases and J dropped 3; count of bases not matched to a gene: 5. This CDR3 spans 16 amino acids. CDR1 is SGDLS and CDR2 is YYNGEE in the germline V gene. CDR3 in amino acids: CASSVGERGYYNEQFF. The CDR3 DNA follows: TGTGCCAGCAGCGTAGGGGAGCGGGGGTACTACAATGAGCAGTTCTTC. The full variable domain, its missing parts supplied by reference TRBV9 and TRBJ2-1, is DSGVTQTPKHLITATGQRVTLRCSPRSGDLSVYWYQQSLDQGLQFLIQYYNGEERAKGNILERFSAQQFPDLHSELNLSSLELGDSALYFCASSVGERGYYNEQFFGPGTRLTVL.